This T cell receptor (beta chain) comes out of a study of blood T cells in healthy people across ages. Study-level results: It was found that TCR beta diversity correlated strongly with the percentage of naive T cells. Unknown CMV status may confound age-related changes in expanded clones.

PCR was performed a second time for roughly 6 to 12 cycles using a sample-barcoded 5' primer and a J-beta primer mix. Every sample gave at least 3 million paired-end reads containing CDR3. MiXCR, run by TCRdb on the 5' RACE reads, gives a single entry per CDR3 protein. The sample records about 700,000 distinct CDR3 sequences, around 32% being singletons. Germline V gives CDR1 SGDLS, CDR2 YYNGEE. Losses at the gene ends were 4 bases for V and 4 bases for J; bases not matched to a gene: 7. The CDR3 is 15 amino acids. Total RNA was isolated from each sample in quantities of at least 5 micrograms. This clonotype was picked up many times. Its antigen remains unidentified.

The sequence was collected from a woman over 75 in good health. The chain couples TRBV9 to TRBJ2-3; TRBD2 matches 9 bases. Sequencing used blood. The CDR3 sequence: CASSPQGLASDTQYF. The CDR3 nucleotides read TGTGCCAGCAGCCCCCAAGGACTAGCGTCAGATACGCAGTATTTT.